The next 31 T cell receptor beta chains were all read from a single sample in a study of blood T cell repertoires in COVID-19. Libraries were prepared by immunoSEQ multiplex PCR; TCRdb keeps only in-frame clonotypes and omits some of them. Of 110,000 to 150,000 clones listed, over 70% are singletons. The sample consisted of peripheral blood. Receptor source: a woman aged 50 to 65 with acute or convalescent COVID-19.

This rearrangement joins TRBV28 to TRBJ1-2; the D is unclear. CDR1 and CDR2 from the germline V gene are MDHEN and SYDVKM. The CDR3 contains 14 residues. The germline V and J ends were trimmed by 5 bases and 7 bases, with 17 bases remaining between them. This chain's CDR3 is CASSLRWRGGGYTF. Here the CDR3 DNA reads TGTGCCAGCAGTCTTAGATGGCGGGGTGGTGGCTACACCTTC.

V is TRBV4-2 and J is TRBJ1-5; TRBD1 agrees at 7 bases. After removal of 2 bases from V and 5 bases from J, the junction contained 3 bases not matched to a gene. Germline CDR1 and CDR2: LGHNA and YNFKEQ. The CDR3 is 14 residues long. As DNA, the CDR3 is TGTGCCAGCAGCCAATGGACAGGTGATCAGCCCCAGCATTTT. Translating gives CASSQWTGDQPQHF.

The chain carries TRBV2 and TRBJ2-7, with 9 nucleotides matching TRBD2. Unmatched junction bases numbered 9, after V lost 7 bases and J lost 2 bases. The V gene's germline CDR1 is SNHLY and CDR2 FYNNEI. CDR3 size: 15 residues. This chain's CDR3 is CASTPRTSATYEQYF. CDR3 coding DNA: TGTGCCAGCACTCCGCGGACTAGCGCCACCTACGAGCAGTACTTC.

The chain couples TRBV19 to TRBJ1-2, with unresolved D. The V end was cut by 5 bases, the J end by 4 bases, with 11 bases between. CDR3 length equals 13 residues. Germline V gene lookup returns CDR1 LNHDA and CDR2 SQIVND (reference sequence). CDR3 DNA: TGTGCCAGTAGTTTGAATATCGGCTATGGCTACACCTTC. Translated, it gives CASSLNIGYGYTF.

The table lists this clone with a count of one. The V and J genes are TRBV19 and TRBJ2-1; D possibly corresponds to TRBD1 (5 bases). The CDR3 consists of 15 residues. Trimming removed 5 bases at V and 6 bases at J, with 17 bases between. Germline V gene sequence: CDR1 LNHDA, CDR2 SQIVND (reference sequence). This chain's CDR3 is CASSSQGALINEQFF. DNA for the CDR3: TGTGCCAGTAGTTCCCAAGGGGCGTTGATCAATGAGCAGTTCTTC.

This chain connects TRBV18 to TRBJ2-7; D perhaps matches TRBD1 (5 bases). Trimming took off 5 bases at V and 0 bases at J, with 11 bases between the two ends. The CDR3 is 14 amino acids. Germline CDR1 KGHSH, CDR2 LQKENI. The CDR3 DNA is TGTGCCAGCTCATTGAGGACAAGCTCCTACGAGCAGTACTTC. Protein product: CASSLRTSSYEQYF.

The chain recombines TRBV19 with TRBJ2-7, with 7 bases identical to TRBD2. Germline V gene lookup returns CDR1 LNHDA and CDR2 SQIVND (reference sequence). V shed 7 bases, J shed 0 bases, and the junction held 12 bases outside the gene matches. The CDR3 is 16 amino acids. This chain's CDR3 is CASKVRAGDSSYEQYF. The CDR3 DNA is TGTGCCAGTAAGGTTCGGGCGGGAGATAGCTCCTACGAGCAGTACTTC.

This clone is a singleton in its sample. The CDR3 spells CASSQSTGSGNTIYF. In DNA, the CDR3 is TGTGCCAGCAGCCAATCAACAGGTTCTGGAAACACCATATATTTT. The V gene is TRBV3-1 (or the pseudogene TRBV3-2), the J gene TRBJ1-3; D may be TRBD1 (5 bases). The CDR3 loop spans 15 amino acids. In germline, CDR1 is LGHDT, CDR2 YNNKEL (reference sequence). V shed 2 bases and J shed 1 base, with 9 bases lying between them.

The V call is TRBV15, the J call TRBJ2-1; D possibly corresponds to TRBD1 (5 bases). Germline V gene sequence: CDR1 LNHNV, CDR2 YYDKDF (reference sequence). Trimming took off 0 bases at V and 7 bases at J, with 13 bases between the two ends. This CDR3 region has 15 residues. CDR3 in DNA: TGTGCCACCAGCAGAGAGAGATCAGGGTGGAATGAGCAGTTCTTC. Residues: CATSRERSGWNEQFF.

DNA of the CDR3: TGCGCCAGCAAGTGGACTGCAACTAATGAAAAACTGTTTTTT. It specifies CASKWTATNEKLFF. The rearrangement joins TRBV5-1 to TRBJ1-4; D is ambiguous. The germline V gene has CDR1 SGHRS and CDR2 YFSETQ. The CDR3 loop spans 14 amino acids. V shed 6 bases and J shed 0 bases, with 9 bases lying between them.

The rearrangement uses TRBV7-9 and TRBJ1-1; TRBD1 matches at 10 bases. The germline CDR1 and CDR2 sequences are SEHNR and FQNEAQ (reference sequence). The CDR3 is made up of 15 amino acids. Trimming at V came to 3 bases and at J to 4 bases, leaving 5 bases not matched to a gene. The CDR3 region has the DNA TGTGCCAGCAGCTTTGGGGACAGGGGTCCCACTGAAGCTTTCTTT. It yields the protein CASSFGDRGPTEAFF.

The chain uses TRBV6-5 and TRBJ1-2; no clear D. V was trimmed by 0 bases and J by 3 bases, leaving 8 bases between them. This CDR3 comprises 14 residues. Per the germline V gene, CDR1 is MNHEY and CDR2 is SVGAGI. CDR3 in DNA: TGTGCCAGCAGTTACTCGAGGTCTGACTATGGCTACACCTTC. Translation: CASSYSRSDYGYTF.

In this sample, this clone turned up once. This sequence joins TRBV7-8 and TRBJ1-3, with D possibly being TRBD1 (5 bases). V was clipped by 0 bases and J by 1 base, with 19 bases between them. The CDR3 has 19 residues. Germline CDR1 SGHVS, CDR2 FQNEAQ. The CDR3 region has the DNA TGTGCCAGCAGCTTAGCTTCCATCTCCATGGGGGGATCTGGAAACACCATATATTTT. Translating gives CASSLASISMGGSGNTIYF.

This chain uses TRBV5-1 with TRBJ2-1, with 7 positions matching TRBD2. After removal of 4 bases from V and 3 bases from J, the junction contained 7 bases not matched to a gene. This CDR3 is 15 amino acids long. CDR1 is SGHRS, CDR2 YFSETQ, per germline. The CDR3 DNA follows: TGCGCCAGCAGCCAAGCTAGCGGCCACTACAATGAGCAGTTCTTC. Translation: CASSQASGHYNEQFF.

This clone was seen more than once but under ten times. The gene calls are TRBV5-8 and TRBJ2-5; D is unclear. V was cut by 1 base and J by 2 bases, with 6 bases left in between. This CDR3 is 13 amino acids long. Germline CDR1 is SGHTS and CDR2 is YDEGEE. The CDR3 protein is CASSLLEQETQYF. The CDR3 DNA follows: TGTGCCAGCAGCTTGTTAGAGCAAGAGACCCAGTACTTC.

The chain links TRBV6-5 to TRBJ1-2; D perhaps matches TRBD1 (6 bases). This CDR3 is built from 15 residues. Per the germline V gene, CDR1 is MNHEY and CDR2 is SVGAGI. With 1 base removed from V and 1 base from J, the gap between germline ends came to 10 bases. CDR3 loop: CASSYYTGYNYGYTF. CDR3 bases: TGTGCCAGCAGTTACTATACAGGGTATAACTATGGCTACACCTTC.

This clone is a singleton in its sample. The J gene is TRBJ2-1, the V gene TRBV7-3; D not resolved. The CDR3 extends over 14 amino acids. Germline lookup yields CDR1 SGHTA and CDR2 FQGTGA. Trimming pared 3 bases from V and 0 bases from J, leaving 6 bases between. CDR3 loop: CASSLYISYNEQFF. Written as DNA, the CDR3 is TGTGCCAGCAGCTTGTACATCTCCTACAATGAGCAGTTCTTC. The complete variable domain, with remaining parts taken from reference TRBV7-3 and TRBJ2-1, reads GAGVSQTPSNKVTEKGKYVELRCDPISGHTALYWYRQSLGQGPEFLIYFQGTGAADDSGLPNDRFFAVRPEGSVSTLKIQRTERGDSAVYLCASSLYISYNEQFFGPGTRLTVL.

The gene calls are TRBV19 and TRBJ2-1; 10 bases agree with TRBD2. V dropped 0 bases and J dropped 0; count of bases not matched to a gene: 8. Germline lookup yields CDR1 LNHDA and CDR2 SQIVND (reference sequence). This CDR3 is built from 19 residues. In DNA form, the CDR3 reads TGTGCCAGTAGTATAGATTTGGAAAGCGGGAGGGGCTCCTACAATGAGCAGTTCTTC. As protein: CASSIDLESGRGSYNEQFF.

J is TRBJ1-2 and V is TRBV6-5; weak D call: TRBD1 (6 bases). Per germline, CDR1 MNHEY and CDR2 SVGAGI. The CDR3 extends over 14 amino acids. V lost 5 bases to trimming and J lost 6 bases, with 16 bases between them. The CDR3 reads CASSTAGAVNGYTF. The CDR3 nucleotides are TGTGCCAGCAGTACGGCGGGGGCGGTGAATGGCTACACCTTC.

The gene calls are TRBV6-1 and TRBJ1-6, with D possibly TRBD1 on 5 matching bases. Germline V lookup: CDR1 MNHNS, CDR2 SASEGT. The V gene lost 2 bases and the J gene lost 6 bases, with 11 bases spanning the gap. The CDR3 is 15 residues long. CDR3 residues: CASSESDSFNSPLHF. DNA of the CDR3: TGTGCCAGCAGTGAATCTGACAGTTTTAATTCACCCCTCCACTTT.

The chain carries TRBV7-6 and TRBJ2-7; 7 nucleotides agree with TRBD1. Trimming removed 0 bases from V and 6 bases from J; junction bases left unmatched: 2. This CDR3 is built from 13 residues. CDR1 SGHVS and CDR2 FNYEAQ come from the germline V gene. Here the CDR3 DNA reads TGTGCCAGCAGCTTAGCGCCAGGGGGCGAGCAGTACTTC. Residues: CASSLAPGGEQYF.

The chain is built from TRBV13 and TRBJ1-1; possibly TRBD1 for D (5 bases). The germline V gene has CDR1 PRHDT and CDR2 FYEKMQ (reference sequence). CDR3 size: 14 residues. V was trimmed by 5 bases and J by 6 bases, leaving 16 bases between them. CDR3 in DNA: TGTGCCAGCAGCACGTACGGTCCAGGGCCTGAAGCTTTCTTT. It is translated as CASSTYGPGPEAFF.

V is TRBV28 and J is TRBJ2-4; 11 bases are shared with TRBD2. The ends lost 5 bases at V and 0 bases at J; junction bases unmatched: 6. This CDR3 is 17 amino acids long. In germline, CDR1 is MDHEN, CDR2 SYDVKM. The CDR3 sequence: CASSPLAGGLAKNIQYF. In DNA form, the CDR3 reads TGTGCCAGCAGTCCGCTAGCGGGGGGCTTAGCCAAAAACATTCAGTACTTC.

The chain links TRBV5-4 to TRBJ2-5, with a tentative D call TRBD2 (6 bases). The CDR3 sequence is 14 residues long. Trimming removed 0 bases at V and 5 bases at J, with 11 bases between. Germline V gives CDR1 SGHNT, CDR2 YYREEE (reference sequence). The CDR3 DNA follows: TGTGCCAGCAGCTTGGGGGGGGTTTGGGAGACCCAGTACTTC. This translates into CASSLGGVWETQYF.

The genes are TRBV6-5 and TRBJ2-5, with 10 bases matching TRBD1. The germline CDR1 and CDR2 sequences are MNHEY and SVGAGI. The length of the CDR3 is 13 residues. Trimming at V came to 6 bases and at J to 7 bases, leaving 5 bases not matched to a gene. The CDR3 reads CASSNGQGGTQYF. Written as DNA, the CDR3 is TGTGCCAGCAGCAACGGACAGGGGGGGACCCAGTACTTC.

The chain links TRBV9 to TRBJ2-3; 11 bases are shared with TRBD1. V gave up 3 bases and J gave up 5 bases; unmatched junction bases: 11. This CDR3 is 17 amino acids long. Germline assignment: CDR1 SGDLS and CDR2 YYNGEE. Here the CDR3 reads CASSADRGRGPIDTQYF. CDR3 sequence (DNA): TGTGCCAGCAGCGCGGACAGGGGGCGAGGTCCGATAGATACGCAGTATTTT.

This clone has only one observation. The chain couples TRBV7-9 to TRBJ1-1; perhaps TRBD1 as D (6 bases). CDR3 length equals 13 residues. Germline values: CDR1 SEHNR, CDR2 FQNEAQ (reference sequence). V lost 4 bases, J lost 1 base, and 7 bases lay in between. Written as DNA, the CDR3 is TGTGCCAGCAGCTCACAGGGGAACACTGAAGCTTTCTTT. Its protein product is CASSSQGNTEAFF.

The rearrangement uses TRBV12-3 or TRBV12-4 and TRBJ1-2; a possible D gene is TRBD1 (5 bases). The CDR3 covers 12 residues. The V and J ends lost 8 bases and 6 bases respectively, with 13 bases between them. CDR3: CASHRFADGYTF. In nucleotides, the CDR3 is TGTGCCAGCCACAGGTTTGCCGATGGCTACACCTTC.

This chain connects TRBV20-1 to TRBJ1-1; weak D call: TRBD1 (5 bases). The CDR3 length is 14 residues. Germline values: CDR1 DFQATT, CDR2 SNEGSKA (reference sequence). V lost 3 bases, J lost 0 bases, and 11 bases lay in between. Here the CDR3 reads CSASAGSMNTEAFF. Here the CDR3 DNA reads TGCAGTGCTAGTGCAGGGTCAATGAACACTGAAGCTTTCTTT.

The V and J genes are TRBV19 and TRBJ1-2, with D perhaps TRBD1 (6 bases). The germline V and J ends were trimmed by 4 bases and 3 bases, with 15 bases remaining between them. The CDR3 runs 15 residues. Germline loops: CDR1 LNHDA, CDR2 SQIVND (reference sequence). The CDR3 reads CASSKGHRSYYGYTF. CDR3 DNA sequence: TGTGCCAGTAGTAAGGGACATCGCTCCTACTATGGCTACACCTTC.

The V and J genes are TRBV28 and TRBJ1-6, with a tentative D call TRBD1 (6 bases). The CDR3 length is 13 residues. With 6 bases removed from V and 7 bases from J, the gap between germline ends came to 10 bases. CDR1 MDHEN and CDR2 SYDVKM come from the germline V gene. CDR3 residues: CASRTGGNSPLHF. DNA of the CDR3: TGTGCCAGCAGGACAGGAGGCAATTCACCCCTCCACTTT.